Listed below are T cell receptor beta chains from one sample, sequenced in a study of shared clonotypes between healthy human individuals. Sequencing used immunoSEQ multiplex PCR; TCRdb keeps in-frame clones, though not all of them. The table lists 90,000 to 130,000 clones, approximately 70% of them singletons, with more than 20% in the top ten. Sample: memory CD8+ T cells sorted from blood. Source of these receptors: a woman aged 25 to 39 in good health. Each CDR3 is given with its conserved first and last residue. The order of the fields is J gene, D gene, V gene, clone size, CDR3 DNA, CDR3 protein. The D gene is left open where the match is weak. Size values are once, few and many counts, or a class for expanded clones, and some rows have none.

TRBJ2-7 - TRBV5-4 - TGTGCCAGCAGCAACTCCTACGAGCAGTACTTC CASSNSYEQYF
TRBJ1-5 - TRBV2 - TGTGCCAGCAGTGAGGGGTTTCAGAGCAATCAGCCCCAGCATTTT CASSEGFQSNQPQHF
TRBJ1-5 - TRBV6-6 few TGTGCCAGCAGTGTGGCAGCAAATCAGCCCCAGCATTTT CASSVAANQPQHF
TRBJ2-1 TRBD2 TRBV7-9 once TGTGCCAGCAGCCCGGGACTAGCGGGAGAGCCCTACAATGAGCAGTTCTTC CASSPGLAGEPYNEQFF
TRBJ2-5 TRBD2 TRBV7-2 - TGTGCCAGCAGCTTGAGGACTAGCGGGCATGGCGGGACCCAGTACTTC CASSLRTSGHGGTQYF
TRBJ2-1 - TRBV29-1 few TGCAGCGCTCCTGAGAGCGGACTATCCTACAATGAGCAGTTCTTC CSAPESGLSYNEQFF
TRBJ1-3 - TRBV13 - TGTGCCAGCAGCTTAGAGTGGAAGACAGGAGGAAACACCATATATTTT CASSLEWKTGGNTIYF
TRBJ1-1 TRBD1 TRBV9 - TGTGCCAGCAGCGTCCCCGGACAGGCCGACACTGAAGCTTTCTTT CASSVPGQADTEAFF
TRBJ1-5 - TRBV4-1 once TGCGCCAGCAGCCAAGTCAGGGCTCAGCCCCAGCATTTT CASSQVRAQPQHF
TRBJ2-7 - TRBV7-9 once TGTGCCAGCAGCCCGGGGGACGAGCAGTACTTC CASSPGDEQYF
TRBJ2-7 - TRBV27 - TGTGCCAGCAGCCTTGGCTACGAGCAGTACTTC CASSLGYEQYF
TRBJ2-7 TRBD2 TRBV7-6 - TGTGCCAGCAGCCAAGGGACTAGCGGGAGTCATCACGAGCAGTACTTC CASSQGTSGSHHEQYF
TRBJ1-2 - TRBV5-1 - TGCGCCAGCAGGCCAGGGAAAGCTAACTATGGCTACACCTTC CASRPGKANYGYTF
TRBJ1-2 - TRBV2 - TGTGCCAGCTGGACGGCTCCATTCGACGGCTACACCTTC CASWTAPFDGYTF
TRBJ1-3 - TRBV7-9 - TGTGCCAGCATCGGTTCTGGAAACACCATATATTTT CASIGSGNTIYF
TRBJ2-7 - TRBV7-9 - TGTGCCAGCAGCCGGGACCTGAGGTACGAGCAGTACTTC CASSRDLRYEQYF
TRBJ2-6 TRBD2 TRBV2 once TGTGCCAGCAGGCCCGTTAGCGGGGGAAACTCTGGGGCCAACGTCCTGACTTTC CASRPVSGGNSGANVLTF
TRBJ2-1 - TRBV5-1 - TGCGCCAGCAGCCCTCTTTCCGGCTCCGAGAGGGACAATGAGCAGTTCTTC CASSPLSGSERDNEQFF
TRBJ2-1 - TRBV6-6 - TGTGCCAGCAGTCATCTCGGGATGAGGAGTGAGCAGTTCTTC CASSHLGMRSEQFF
TRBJ2-7 TRBD1 TRBV27 - TGTGCCAGCAGTTTAACAGGGGTCGAGCAGTACTTC CASSLTGVEQYF
TRBJ2-5 TRBD2 TRBV19 many TGTGCCAGTAGTATGGCTAGCGGGGACCAAGAGACCCAGTACTTC CASSMASGDQETQYF
TRBJ2-1 - TRBV6-1 - TGTGCCAGCAGTGAGGTCAGGGATTGGAATGAGCAGTTCTTC CASSEVRDWNEQFF
TRBJ2-7 - TRBV28 - TGTGCCAGCAGTTTATCGCCCCGACAGATTGCCTACGAGCAGTACTTC CASSLSPRQIAYEQYF
TRBJ2-7 - TRBV6-6 - TGTGCCAGCAGTTACTCGTTCGTCTACGAGCAGTACTTC CASSYSFVYEQYF
TRBJ2-5 TRBD2 TRBV7-9 - TGTGCCAGCAGCTTAGGTGGGACTAGCGGGAGCGCGTACCAAGAGACCCAGTACTTC CASSLGGTSGSAYQETQYF
TRBJ1-3 - TRBV28 - TGTGCCAGCAGTTTGGTGGTAACAGGGCGCTCTGGAAACACCATATATTTT CASSLVVTGRSGNTIYF
TRBJ2-7 TRBD2 TRBV5-1 once TGCGCCAGCAGCCCGCCGACTAGCGGGAACTACGAGCAGTACTTC CASSPPTSGNYEQYF
TRBJ1-4 TRBD1 TRBV28 - TGTGCCAGCAGTTGGCAGGGGGCAACTAATGAAAAACTGTTTTTT CASSWQGATNEKLFF
TRBJ2-2 - TRBV25-1 few TGTGCCAGCAGTGAATCCGGACCCCCCGGGGAGCTGTTTTTT CASSESGPPGELFF
TRBJ2-7 TRBD1 TRBV7-2 - TGTGCCAGCAGCTTAAGCTTGACAGGGCTCTCCTACGAGCAGTACTTC CASSLSLTGLSYEQYF
TRBJ1-5 - TRBV27 - TGTGCCAGCAGTTTAGTCCAGGGGATCGGTCAGCCCCAGCATTTT CASSLVQGIGQPQHF